The entry below describes one TCR beta chain. The data belong to a study of cytomegalovirus exposure and HLA in healthy donors. About the research overall: From HLA-typed donors, an early data release held approximately 85 million unique TCRs.

It was with 60 Vbeta and 13 Jbeta primers that the PCR ran. Generated by immunoSEQ multiplex PCR, the TCRdb table keeps only in-frame clones and is missing some. The table shows around 100,000 clones, with more than 80% occurring only once. V gave up 4 bases and J gave up 2 bases, with 8 bases separating them. Germline loops: CDR1 MNHEY, CDR2 SMNVEV (reference sequence). This CDR3 has 13 amino acids. The rearrangement uses TRBV27 and TRBJ2-5; D may be TRBD2 (5 bases). The sequenced sample was PBMCs. The source of this sequence is a man aged 25-45 years in good health and CMV-seronegative. CDR3 sequence: CASSSDLQETQYF. CDR3 in DNA: TGTGCCAGCAGTTCGGACTTACAAGAGACCCAGTACTTC.